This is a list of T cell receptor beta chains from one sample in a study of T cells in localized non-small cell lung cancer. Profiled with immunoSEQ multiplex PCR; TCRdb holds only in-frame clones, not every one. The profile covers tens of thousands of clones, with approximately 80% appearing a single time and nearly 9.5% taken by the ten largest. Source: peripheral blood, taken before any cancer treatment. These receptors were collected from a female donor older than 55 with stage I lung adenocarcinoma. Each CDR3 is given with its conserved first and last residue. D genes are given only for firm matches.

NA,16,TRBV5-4,CASSFDGLSRTDTQYF
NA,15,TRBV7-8,CASSLRGAVGDTQYF
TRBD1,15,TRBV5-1,CASSISGTGSYEQYF
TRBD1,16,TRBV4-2,CASSQPGQGAEDTQYF
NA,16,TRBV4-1,CASSLSSEAGLNEQFF
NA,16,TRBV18,CASSPSPAKTGNTIYF
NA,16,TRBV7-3,CASSPRPARSYNEQFF
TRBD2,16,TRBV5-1,CASSQSGGSVKDEQFF
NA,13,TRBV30,CAWSAGSSNTQYF
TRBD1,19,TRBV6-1,CASSELRQGRYLRTDTQYF
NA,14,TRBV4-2,CASSQDQVAGELFF
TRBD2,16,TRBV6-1,CASSEASGGSSYEQYF
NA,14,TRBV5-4,CASSLVGWFGEAFF
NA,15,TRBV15,CATSRRITSTDTQYF
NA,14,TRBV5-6,CASSLIGRDYEQYF
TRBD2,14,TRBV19,CASSLLASSYEQYF
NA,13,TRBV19,CASRWRNTDTQYF
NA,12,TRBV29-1,CSVQLFSYEQYF
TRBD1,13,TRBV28,CASHRGSNQPQHF
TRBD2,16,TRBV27,CASSSLAGVTTGELFF
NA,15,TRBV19,CASSTGQGGQETQYF
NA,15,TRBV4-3,CASSQAQDSGNTIYF
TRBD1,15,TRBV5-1,CASRKGAGSGNTIYF
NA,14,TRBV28,CASSLGGIRETQYF
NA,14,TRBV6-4,CASSLTGDNSPLHF
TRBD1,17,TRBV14,CASSQGLIQGMGEKLFF
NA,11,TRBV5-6,CASRARETQYF
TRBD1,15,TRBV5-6,CASSFEQGLGNTIYF
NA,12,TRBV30,CAWREGLAPIYF
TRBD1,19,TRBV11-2,CASSLGGWGMRQGGTEAFF
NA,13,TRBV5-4,CASSFLDSYGYTF
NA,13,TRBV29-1,CSVERRGLNEQFF
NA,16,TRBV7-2,CASSQRTGTNTGELFF
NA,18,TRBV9,CASSVGWGPGSIGNTIYF
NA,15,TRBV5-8,CASSLSTSGANVLTF
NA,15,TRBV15,CATSSALATAYEQYF
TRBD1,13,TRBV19,CASSTQGYQPQHF
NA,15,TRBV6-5,CASSPYNPANYEQYF
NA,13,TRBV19,CASKGAVEDGYTF
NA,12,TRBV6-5,CAPCEGNTEAFF
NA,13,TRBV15,CATRESGAGELFF
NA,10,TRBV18,CASTKTEAFF
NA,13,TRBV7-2,CASSLPSNNEQFF
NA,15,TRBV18,CASSLGRARLDEQYF
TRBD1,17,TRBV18,CASSLQQGALSGNTIYF
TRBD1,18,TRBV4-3,CASSQEGAGGETNEKLFF
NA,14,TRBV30,CAWSVSGSYNEQFF